Each of the 2 T cell receptor beta chains below was sequenced from the same sample in a study of cytomegalovirus exposure and HLA in healthy donors. PCR amplification relied on 60 Vbeta primers (plus 13 Jbeta primers). Profiling relied on immunoSEQ multiplex PCR, and the TCRdb table lists in-frame clones only, not all of them. The sample carries some 180,000 clones, under 9.5% recorded once. The source material was PBMCs. These receptors were taken from a woman in her thirties in good health and CMV-seropositive.

The chain links TRBV18 to TRBJ2-5, with D possibly being TRBD2 (6 bases). The CDR3 runs 13 residues. The germline gives CDR1 KGHSH, CDR2 LQKENI. V was clipped by 6 bases and J by 2 bases, with 10 bases between them. CDR3 in DNA: TGTGCCAGCTCGCCCGGGACTCAAGAGACCCAGTACTTC. This sequence encodes CASSPGTQETQYF.

This clone was seen a handful of times. V usage is TRBV5-8 and J usage is TRBJ2-1; 11 nucleotides match TRBD2. The germline gives CDR1 SGHTS, CDR2 YDEGEE. The CDR3 has 16 amino acids. J gave up 4 bases and V 3 bases, and 6 bases lay outside the gene matches. CDR3 sequence: CASSSLTSGKYNEQFF. CDR3 nucleotides: TGTGCCAGCAGCTCACTGACTAGCGGGAAGTACAATGAGCAGTTCTTC. Full variable domain (remainder filled in from reference TRBV5-8 and TRBJ2-1): EAGVTQSPTHLIKTRGQQATLRCSPISGHTSVYWYQQALGLGLQFLLWYDEGEERNRGNFPPRFSGRQFPNYSSELNVNALELEDSALYLCASSSLTSGKYNEQFFGPGTRLTVL.